The following is a T cell receptor (beta chain) sequence with its context. What it recognizes is unknown. The data belong to a study of response to subunit inactivated influenza vaccine. Study observations and caveats: With each seasonal influenza vaccination, the authors suggested, few new T cells are recruited.

The CDR3 length is 16 residues. Trimming took off 0 bases at V and 5 bases at J, with 20 bases between the two ends. Germline CDR1 is DFQATT and CDR2 is SNEGSKA (reference sequence). TCRdb redid the calling of the RT-PCR reads with MiXCR, one entry per CDR3 protein. Of more than 700,000 distinct CDR3 sequences in the sample, 21% were seen once. This rearrangement joins TRBV20-1 to TRBJ2-7; possible D gene TRBD2, 7 bases. The receptor was derived from a man aged 50-59 years who received an inactivated influenza vaccine. The source was PBMCs from blood, collected 5 days after vaccination. The CDR3: CSARDQTGGAVHEQYF. DNA for the CDR3: TGCAGTGCTAGAGATCAGACGGGGGGCGCGGTCCACGAGCAGTACTTC.